One and the same sample provided the 30 T cell receptor beta chains below, sequenced in a study of Graves' ophthalmopathy and Graves' hyperthyroidism listed by TCRdb under 2018. The sequencing machine was an Illumina HiSeq 2000. For repertoire sequencing, the TCR beta CDR3 regions were amplified from RNA transcripts. HTBI primers and the Qiagen OneStep RT-PCR kit were used in a first-round RT-PCR, which was followed by a second-round multiplex PCR, size selection and purification. TCRdb reran the public reads through fastp at Q25 and MiXCR, keeping productive beta chains. All rows with the same CDR3 protein become a single entry with the most common DNA and genes. This sample is represented by around 590,000 distinct CDR3 sequences; roughly 39% of them were singletons. The ten largest make up 4% to 5% of the sample. The material sequenced was peripheral blood or thyroid tissue (not recorded which). Receptors were obtained from an adult man with Graves' hyperthyroidism.

This clonotype was seen at least ten times. The chain links TRBV12-3 or TRBV12-4 to TRBJ1-2, with D hard to call. The V end was cut by 8 bases, the J end by 10 bases, with 20 bases between. There are 13 residues in the CDR3. CDR3 coding DNA: TGTGCCAGCGCGCTGGACGCCCGGTCCGACTACACCTTC. As protein: CASALDARSDYTF.

V is TRBV7-2 and J is TRBJ1-2, with TRBD1 as a possible D gene (6 bases). The CDR3 runs to 14 residues. Between the trimmed V and J ends, which lost 5 bases and 8 bases, there was a span of 18 bases. Per germline, CDR1 SGHTA and CDR2 FQGNSA. In nucleotides, the CDR3 is TGTGCCAGCAGCGTGGCAGGGGAGAGCGTCGGCTACACCTTC. This sequence encodes CASSVAGESVGYTF. The complete variable domain, with remaining parts taken from reference TRBV7-2 and TRBJ1-2, reads GAGVSQSPSNKVTEKGKDVELRCDPISGHTALYWYRQSLGQGLEFLIYFQGNSAPDKSGLPSDRFSAERTGGSVSTLTIQRTQQEDSAVYLCASSVAGESVGYTFGSGTRLTVV.

Turning to this clonotype: A junction boundary mismatches the germline segment, possibly from a read error. The chain uses TRBV10-3 and TRBJ1-5; possible D gene TRBD1, 5 bases. Germline V gene data show CDR1 as ENHRY and CDR2 as SYGVKD. The CDR3 extends over 16 amino acids. The chain's CDR3 is CASSEVTGGPDQPQHF. The CDR3 DNA reads as TGTGCCAGCAGTGAAGTAACGGGGGGTCCCGATCAGCCCCAGCATTTT.

This clonotype was seen a few times. This rearrangement joins TRBV27 to TRBJ2-7, with D possibly called TRBD1 or TRBD2 (5 bases each). The CDR3 extends over 13 amino acids. The germline gives CDR1 MNHEY, CDR2 SMNVEV (reference sequence). Trimming took 8 bases from V and 5 from J, leaving 16 bases between them. The CDR3 DNA reads as TGTGCCAGCCAAAACGTTGAGGGGAACGAGCAGTACTTC. Amino acid sequence: CASQNVEGNEQYF.

This clonotype was counted ten times or more. This sequence joins TRBV29-1 and TRBJ1-4; perhaps TRBD1 as D (6 bases). The CDR3 length is 13 residues. V lost 6 bases, J lost 7 bases, and 15 bases lay in between. Germline V CDR1 and CDR2: SQVTM, ANQGSEA. CDR3 DNA: TGCAGCGTAACACAGGGAGTAGGTGAAAAACTGTTTTTT. Translation: CSVTQGVGEKLFF. The variable domain in full, with the rest retrieved from reference TRBV29-1 and TRBJ1-4, is SAVISQKPSRDICQRGTSLTIQCQVDSQVTMMFWYRQQPGQSLTLIATANQGSEATYESGFVIDKFPISRPNLTFSTLTVSNMSPEDSSIYLCSVTQGVGEKLFFGSGTQLSVL.

This clonotype was observed many times. The V and J genes are TRBV29-1 and TRBJ1-1; D is possibly TRBD1 (5 bases). The V end lost 7 bases, the J end lost 0 bases, and 15 bases lay between the germline ends. The CDR3 is made up of 14 amino acids. Germline loops: CDR1 SQVTM, CDR2 ANQGSEA. In DNA, the CDR3 is TGCAGCGCTGGCCCAGGGTGGGTGAACACTGAAGCTTTCTTT. Protein product: CSAGPGWVNTEAFF.

The chain joins TRBV12-3 or TRBV12-4 to TRBJ1-6; TRBD1 matches at 8 bases. After removal of 6 bases from V and 9 bases from J, the junction contained 7 bases not matched to a gene. There are 14 residues in the CDR3. DNA for the CDR3: TGTGCCAGCAGGTTGACAGGGGCCGCTTCACCCCTCCACTTT. Residues: CASRLTGAASPLHF.

The chain links TRBV6-5 to TRBJ2-7; D is ambiguous. Germline V gene data show CDR1 as MNHEY and CDR2 as SVGAGI. The CDR3 loop spans 14 amino acids. The V and J ends lost 0 bases and 3 bases respectively, with 9 bases between them. This CDR3 is CASSYSTDHYEQYF. DNA of the CDR3: TGTGCCAGCAGTTACTCGACGGACCACTACGAGCAGTACTTC.

V and J are TRBV6-1 and TRBJ2-5; TRBD1 matches at 9 bases. The trim removed 7 bases at V and 4 bases at J, leaving 10 bases unmatched. The CDR3 has 15 residues. Germline CDR1 MNHNS, CDR2 SASEGT. The CDR3, as DNA: TGTGCCAGCACCGAGACAGGGGGACAGGGAGAGACCCAGTACTTC. Protein sequence: CASTETGGQGETQYF.

The chain recombines TRBV5-1 with TRBJ2-5; D uncertain. V was trimmed by 6 bases and J by 2 bases, leaving 20 bases between them. This CDR3 has 16 amino acids. Germline V CDR1 and CDR2: SGHRS, YFSETQ. DNA of the CDR3: TGCGCCAGCACCTCTTGGTTCCCAGGCCTACAAGAGACCCAGTACTTC. It is translated as CASTSWFPGLQETQYF.

The chain employs TRBV12-3 or TRBV12-4 and TRBJ1-1; D is unresolved. Between the trimmed V and J ends, which lost 6 bases and 0 bases, there was a span of 17 bases. The CDR3 has 16 residues. CDR3 loop: CASRNADSPLNTEAFF. CDR3 DNA: TGTGCCAGCAGGAACGCAGATTCTCCCTTGAACACTGAAGCTTTCTTT.

This clonotype was counted at least ten times. The chain recombines TRBV10-3 with TRBJ2-5, with unresolved D. Trimming removed 3 bases at V and 0 bases at J, with 8 bases between. This CDR3 has 14 residues. Germline assignment: CDR1 ENHRY and CDR2 SYGVKD. The CDR3 nucleotides are TGTGCCATCAGTGAATTTGCAGACCAAGAGACCCAGTACTTC. Protein product: CAISEFADQETQYF.

This clonotype came up many times. This chain joins TRBV6-5 and TRBJ1-1; 7 bases match TRBD1. The CDR3 is made up of 15 amino acids. V gave up 0 bases and J gave up 2 bases; unmatched junction bases: 3. CDR1 is MNHEY, CDR2 SVGAGI, per germline. The CDR3, as DNA: TGTGCCAGCAGTTACTCGTACAGGGGAAACACTGAAGCTTTCTTT. This sequence encodes CASSYSYRGNTEAFF.

In its sample, this clonotype was seen many times. This chain uses TRBV7-2 with TRBJ1-3; D gene ambiguous. The V gene lost 2 bases and the J gene lost 4 bases, with 6 bases spanning the gap. Germline lookup yields CDR1 SGHTA and CDR2 FQGNSA. The CDR3 spans 13 residues. The CDR3 nucleotides read TGTGCCAGCAGCTTAAGTGCCGGAAACACCATATATTTT. Translated, it gives CASSLSAGNTIYF.

This clonotype was counted at least ten times. The chain recombines TRBV6-6 with TRBJ2-5; D may be TRBD2 (6 bases). Trimming removed 6 bases from V and 4 bases from J, with 15 bases in between. Germline values: CDR1 MNHNY, CDR2 SVGAGI (reference sequence). The CDR3 totals 14 residues. This chain's CDR3 is CASSPRAGRETQYF. The CDR3 DNA sequence: TGTGCCAGCAGCCCTCGGGCGGGACGAGAGACCCAGTACTTC.

This clonotype showed up just a few times. The V and J genes are TRBV6-5 and TRBJ1-5; 7 bases agree with TRBD1. Germline V CDR1 and CDR2: MNHEY, SVGAGI. CDR3 size: 14 residues. Losses at the gene ends were 5 bases for V and 6 bases for J; bases not matched to a gene: 7. The CDR3 sequence: CASSEQGFSQPQHF. The CDR3 nucleotides read TGTGCCAGCAGTGAACAGGGGTTCAGTCAGCCCCAGCATTTT.

This clonotype was picked up many times. The rearrangement links TRBV2 to TRBJ1-5, with TRBD1 matching over 9 bases. The CDR3 has 14 amino acids. Germline V CDR1 and CDR2: SNHLY, FYNNEI. V lost 8 bases to trimming and J lost 1 base; unmatched junction nucleotides: 3. This CDR3 reads CASRDRASNQPQHF. The CDR3 region has the DNA TGTGCCAGCCGGGACAGGGCGAGCAATCAGCCCCAGCATTTT.

About this clonotype itself: This sequence may be a read error, since a much larger clone differs from it by one base. The chain uses TRBV20-1 and TRBJ2-7; 9 bases are a match to TRBD1. The CDR3 totals 13 residues. Germline CDR1 and CDR2: DFQATT and SNEGSKA (reference sequence). The CDR3 here is CSLPGQGYDEQYF. The CDR3 DNA is TGCAGCCTACCGGGACAGGGTTATGACGAGCAGTACTTC.

The chain combines TRBV29-1 with TRBJ2-7; TRBD1 agrees at 7 bases. With V trimmed by 8 bases and J by 1 base, 8 bases remained unmatched. CDR3 length equals 13 residues. Germline CDR1 and CDR2: SQVTM and ANQGSEA. DNA for the CDR3: TGCAGCAGTGTCCGACAGGGATCCTACGAGCAGTACTTC. This gives the protein CSSVRQGSYEQYF.

V is TRBV28 and J is TRBJ2-7; 11 bases line up with TRBD2. Trimming removed 5 bases from V and 5 bases from J; junction bases left unmatched: 8. This CDR3 contains 15 residues. Germline V gives CDR1 MDHEN, CDR2 SYDVKM. CDR3 DNA: TGTGCCAGCAGTCAACTAGCGGGAGAGATCCACGAGCAGTACTTC. Amino acids: CASSQLAGEIHEQYF.

This clonotype was detected ten times or more. The CDR3 DNA sequence: TGTGCCAGCAGCCGCCAGGGCGGGGAGCAGTACTTC. Its translation: CASSRQGGEQYF. The chain employs TRBV7-9 and TRBJ2-7; the D gene could be TRBD1 or TRBD2 (5 bases each). The CDR3 is 12 amino acids. Trimming pared 5 bases from V and 7 bases from J, leaving 12 bases between. Looked up from germline, CDR1 is SEHNR and CDR2 is FQNEAQ (reference sequence).

This clonotype was seen many times. V usage is TRBV12-3 or TRBV12-4 and J usage is TRBJ2-2; D not certain. This CDR3 has 13 residues. The V end was cut by 3 bases, the J end by 4 bases, with 6 bases between. The CDR3 sequence is CASSLDATGELFF. The CDR3 DNA follows: TGTGCCAGCAGTTTGGATGCCACCGGGGAGCTGTTTTTT.

This clonotype was recorded at least ten times. J is TRBJ2-6 and V is TRBV6-5; TRBD1 agrees at 9 bases. V gave up 4 bases and J gave up 4 bases; unmatched junction bases: 11. The CDR3 consists of 18 residues. Looked up from germline, CDR1 is MNHEY and CDR2 is SVGAGI. The CDR3 DNA follows: TGTGCCAGCAGTTCCCCCGGGACAGGGACGCGAGGGGCCAACGTCCTGACTTTC. Protein: CASSSPGTGTRGANVLTF.

A word on this clonotype: A much larger clonotype is one base distant, so this may be a read error. The V call is TRBV27, the J call TRBJ2-7; TRBD1 matches at 8 bases. This CDR3 has 12 amino acids. The V and J ends lost 7 bases and 5 bases, in that order; junction bases with no gene match: 4. Germline-derived CDR1 and CDR2 are MNHEY and SMNVEV (reference sequence). CDR3 residues: CASNPRGHEQYF. The DNA for the CDR3 is TGTGCCAGCAACCCCAGGGGGCACGAGCAGTACTTC.

This clonotype was detected ten times or more. The chain's CDR3 is CASSMGLAGGVETQYF. CDR3 nucleotide sequence: TGTGCCAGCAGCATGGGACTAGCGGGGGGAGTAGAGACCCAGTACTTC. The chain links TRBV5-4 to TRBJ2-5; 15 bases fit TRBD2. The CDR3 extends over 16 amino acids. Unmatched junction bases numbered 5, after V lost 4 bases and J lost 4 bases. CDR1 and CDR2 from the germline V gene are SGHNT and YYREEE (reference sequence).

The chain links TRBV15 to TRBJ2-7; 7 bases align to TRBD1. CDR3 length: 17 residues. From germline, CDR1 is LNHNV and CDR2 YYDKDF (reference sequence). The J segment lost 7 bases and the V segment lost 4 bases, leaving 19 bases of the junction unmatched. CDR3 in DNA: TGTGCCACCAGCACCTACCCTCTTAGTGGTTCACAGGGGGAGCAGTACTTC. It specifies CATSTYPLSGSQGEQYF.

This clonotype was counted ten times or more. The V gene is TRBV6-5, the J gene TRBJ1-1; D unclear. The CDR3 contains 15 residues. The germline gives CDR1 MNHEY, CDR2 SVGAGI. Trimming left V 3 bases short and J 0 bases short, with 11 bases between. CDR3 bases: TGTGCCAGCAGTTATTCGAGGGAGATGAACACTGAAGCTTTCTTT. Protein sequence: CASSYSREMNTEAFF.

This clonotype showed up many times. V is TRBV5-1 and J is TRBJ1-4; D perhaps matches TRBD1 (5 bases). Germline-derived CDR1 and CDR2 are SGHRS and YFSETQ. The germline V and J ends were trimmed by 3 bases and 8 bases, with 14 bases remaining between them. This CDR3 has 14 amino acids. The CDR3 protein is CASSSGREEEKLFF. DNA of the CDR3: TGCGCCAGCAGCTCCGGCAGGGAGGAGGAAAAACTGTTTTTT. The full variable domain, completed using reference TRBV5-1 and TRBJ1-4, is KAGVTQTPRYLIKTRGQQVTLSCSPISGHRSVSWYQQTPGQGLQFLFEYFSETQRNKGNFPGRFSGRQFSNSRSEMNVSTLELGDSALYLCASSSGREEEKLFFGSGTQLSVL.

This clonotype was recorded at least ten times. The chain is built from TRBV24-1 and TRBJ1-2; D may be TRBD1 (6 bases). Germline V gene data show CDR1 as KGHDR and CDR2 as SFDVKD. This CDR3 region has 14 residues. V lost 4 bases to trimming and J lost 1 base, with 9 bases between them. CDR3 DNA sequence: TGTGCCACCAGTGACCCACAGGGTAACTATGGCTACACCTTC. Translated, it gives CATSDPQGNYGYTF.

The rearrangement uses TRBV2 and TRBJ2-7, with 8 bases that match TRBD2. The J call may not be correct, given that the DNA end is closer to TRBJ2-1. Germline-derived CDR1 and CDR2 are SNHLY and FYNNEI. CDR3 size: 17 residues. CDR3 residues: CASSPRLAQSSYNEQFF. The CDR3 DNA sequence: TGTGCCAGCAGTCCCAGACTAGCGCAAAGCTCCTACAATGAGCAGTTCTTC.